Listed below are T cell receptor beta chains from one sample, sequenced in a study of radiation and T cells in renal cell carcinoma. TCRdb's table, derived via immunoSEQ multiplex PCR, lists solely in-frame clones and lacks some. Of about 95,000 clones in the sample, approximately 86% were seen once. Sequencing used blood, obtained from a patient whose treatment included radiotherapy and nephrectomy. These receptors were taken from a man aged 50 to 60 with renal cell carcinoma. CDR3s include the opening cysteine and the closing phenylalanine or tryptophan. The D gene is left open where the match is weak.

d_gene	j_gene	v_gene	CDR3aa
TRBD1	TRBJ2-2	TRBV4-1	CASSPRTGDTGELFF
-	TRBJ2-7	TRBV6-1	CASSLQGWREQYF
-	TRBJ2-3	TRBV5-1	CASSLGRTTDTQYF
-	TRBJ2-5	TRBV6-5	CASRSQGETQYF
TRBD2	TRBJ2-2	TRBV5-4	CASSSPGLAEAGELFF
TRBD2	TRBJ2-1	TRBV15	CATLTSGRYSEQFF
TRBD1	TRBJ2-4	TRBV28	CASSRQGGNIQYF
TRBD2	TRBJ2-1	TRBV9	CASSVGTSLSGEQFF
-	TRBJ1-1	TRBV7-2	CASSPQGYTEAFF
-	TRBJ1-5	TRBV10-3	CAISEGQINQPQHF
-	TRBJ2-5	TRBV7-2	CASSKQGIAEETQYF
-	TRBJ2-3	TRBV18	CASSPPSVITDTQYF
-	TRBJ2-2	TRBV11-2	CASSLVPQGTGELFF
-	TRBJ1-5	TRBV30	CAWSAGAEGQPQHF
TRBD1	TRBJ2-7	TRBV6-1	CASREQGFNSYEQYF
TRBD2	TRBJ2-7	TRBV7-9	CASSFAGTSGAYF
-	TRBJ2-3	TRBV5-1	CASSWRGPIDTQYF
-	TRBJ1-2	TRBV28	CASSLSLTGYSYGYTF
TRBD1	TRBJ2-6	TRBV18	CASSLSPGQSGANVLTF
TRBD1	TRBJ1-2	TRBV5-1	CASSSGTGAPFYGYTF
-	TRBJ2-2	TRBV5-1	CASSLGGATNTGELFF
TRBD1	TRBJ1-6	TRBV19	CASRQGHGHSPLHF
-	TRBJ1-2	TRBV11-2	CASSLVGRGDGYTF
-	-	TRBV6-5	CASSYRGPLYEQYF
TRBD1	TRBJ1-5	TRBV5-7	CASSSGTGGNQPQHF
-	TRBJ1-2	TRBV7-2	CASSYRAPYGYTF
TRBD2	TRBJ2-5	TRBV7-2	CASSPSRLAGNQETQYF
TRBD1	TRBJ1-2	TRBV19	CASSPLRDRAPGYTF
TRBD1	TRBJ1-2	TRBV5-5	CASSLRQGASNYGYTF
-	TRBJ2-3	TRBV9	CASSLELLDTQYF
-	TRBJ1-2	TRBV4-3	CASSQVRGNYGYTF
-	TRBJ2-3	TRBV29-1	CIYGEGSTDTQYF
-	TRBJ2-3	TRBV13	CASSSRAGPSTDTQYF
-	TRBJ1-4	TRBV4-2	CASSQMGGPAEKLFF
-	TRBJ1-2	TRBV29-1	CSVEDLGPYGYTF
TRBD1	TRBJ1-2	TRBV29-1	CSARTGNYGYTF